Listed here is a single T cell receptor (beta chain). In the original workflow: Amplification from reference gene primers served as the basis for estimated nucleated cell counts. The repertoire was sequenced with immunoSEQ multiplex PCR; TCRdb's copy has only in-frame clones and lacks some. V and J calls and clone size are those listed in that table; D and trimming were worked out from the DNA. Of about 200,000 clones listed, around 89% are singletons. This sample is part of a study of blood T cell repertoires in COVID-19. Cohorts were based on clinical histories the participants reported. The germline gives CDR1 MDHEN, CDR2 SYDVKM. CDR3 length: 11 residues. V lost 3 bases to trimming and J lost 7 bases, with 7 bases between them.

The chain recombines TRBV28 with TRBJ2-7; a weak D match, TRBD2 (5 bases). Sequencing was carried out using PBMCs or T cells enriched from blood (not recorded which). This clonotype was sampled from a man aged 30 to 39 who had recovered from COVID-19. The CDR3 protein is CASSFTGEQYF. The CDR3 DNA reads TGTGCCAGCAGTTTTACGGGGGAGCAGTACTTC.